Shown below are 15 T cell receptor beta chains from a single sample sequenced in a study of OX40 agonist ivuxolimab in advanced cancers. Here immunoSEQ multiplex PCR was the method, and the copy in TCRdb shows in-frame clones only, minus some. The sample yields 100,000 or so clones, less than 85% seen once. The sequencing here drew on CD4+ or CD8+ T cells sorted from blood, taken in a trial of the OX40 agonist ivuxolimab. These receptors all stem from an adult with an advanced solid tumor such as melanoma, head and neck, liver or kidney cancer.

In DNA, the CDR3 is TGTGCCAGCAGCCCCCCCGGCGGGGGCGGCTCTGGAAACACCATATATTTT. Translation gives CASSPPGGGGSGNTIYF. The V call is TRBV7-8, the J call TRBJ1-3; D possibly corresponds to TRBD1 (6 bases). The CDR3 has 17 amino acids. Trimming took off 5 bases at V and 0 bases at J, with 17 bases between the two ends. Germline-derived CDR1 and CDR2 are SGHVS and FQNEAQ.

This chain joins TRBV30 and TRBJ1-2; D unresolved. CDR3 length equals 11 residues. Trimming took off 8 bases at V and 7 bases at J, with 14 bases between the two ends. The germline CDR1 and CDR2 sequences are GTSNPN and SVGIG (reference sequence). The CDR3 protein is CAHGAQSGYTF. The CDR3 coding sequence is TGTGCCCATGGAGCACAGAGTGGCTACACCTTC.

This chain connects TRBV2 to TRBJ2-7; D unresolved. The V and J ends lost 1 base and 0 bases respectively, with 10 bases between them. The CDR3 is made up of 15 amino acids. CDR1 SNHLY and CDR2 FYNNEI come from the germline V gene. CDR3 amino acids: CASSEEGTYSYEQYF. Here the CDR3 DNA reads TGTGCCAGCAGTGAAGAAGGCACCTACTCCTACGAGCAGTACTTC.

V usage is TRBV7-9 and J usage is TRBJ2-1, with no clear D. This CDR3 is built from 12 residues. Trimming cost V 0 bases and J 9 bases, with 6 bases left between them. The germline gives CDR1 SEHNR, CDR2 FQNEAQ (reference sequence). CDR3 protein: CASSLADCEQFF. CDR3 DNA: TGTGCCAGCAGCTTAGCCGACTGTGAGCAGTTCTTC. The complete variable domain, with remaining parts taken from reference TRBV7-9 and TRBJ2-1, reads DTGVSQNPRHKITKRGQNVTFRCDPISEHNRLYWYRQTLGQGPEFLTYFQNEAQLEKSRLLSDRFSAERPKGSFSTLEIQRTEQGDSAMYLCASSLADCEQFFGPGTRLTVL.

The chain has TRBV5-6 and TRBJ2-3; tentatively, D is TRBD2 (5 bases). V lost 0 bases to trimming and J lost 2 bases, with 16 bases between them. Germline V gives CDR1 SGHDT, CDR2 YYEEEE. CDR3 length: 17 amino acids. For the CDR3, the DNA is TGTGCCAGCAGCTTGGGTGTCTCGCGGGTCGTCACAGATACGCAGTATTTT. It translates to CASSLGVSRVVTDTQYF.

This clone has a handful of counts. The chain carries TRBV5-1 and TRBJ2-3, with a possible D match to TRBD2 (6 bases). There are 15 residues in the CDR3. The germline V gene encodes CDR1 SGHRS and CDR2 YFSETQ. The V end was cut by 1 base, the J end by 0 bases, with 9 bases between. CDR3 protein: CASSLRAGSTDTQYF. As DNA, the CDR3 is TGCGCCAGCAGCTTGCGGGCGGGAAGCACAGATACGCAGTATTTT.

V is TRBV11-1 and J is TRBJ2-1, with 7 bases identical to TRBD2. The CDR3 totals 15 residues. Germline values: CDR1 SGHAT, CDR2 FQDESV (reference sequence). V was pared by 5 bases and J by 8 bases, with 12 bases of the junction left unmatched. CDR3: CASSLLAGEEDEQFF. The CDR3 DNA reads as TGTGCCAGCAGCCTGCTGGCGGGAGAAGAAGATGAGCAGTTCTTC.

The chain uses TRBV9 and TRBJ2-3; 13 bases are shared with TRBD2. This CDR3 is 18 amino acids long. The V gene's germline CDR1 is SGDLS and CDR2 YYNGEE. Trimming removed 2 bases from V and 4 bases from J; junction bases left unmatched: 10. This chain's CDR3 is CASSVSGLAGKSADTQYF. The CDR3 nucleotides are TGTGCCAGCAGCGTTTCGGGACTAGCGGGAAAGTCGGCAGATACGCAGTATTTT.

The gene calls are TRBV6-6 and TRBJ2-1; D might be TRBD1 (5 bases). V lost 4 bases to trimming and J lost 5 bases, with 6 bases between them. Germline V gene data show CDR1 as MNHNY and CDR2 as SVGAGI (reference sequence). The CDR3 is made up of 12 amino acids. Here the CDR3 DNA reads TGTGCCAGCAGTTCAGGGAACAATGAGCAGTTCTTC. Translated: CASSSGNNEQFF.

This clone was counted a few times. The chain carries TRBV12-5 and TRBJ2-3; D perhaps matches TRBD1 (6 bases). Germline assignment: CDR1 LGHNT and CDR2 FRNRAP. There are 19 residues in the CDR3. Deletions cut 4 bases from V and 6 bases from J, with 29 bases between. CDR3 in DNA: TGTGCTAGTGGTTCCCCCCTACCAACCTTGACAGGATTGCAGGATACGCAGTATTTT. This gives the protein CASGSPLPTLTGLQDTQYF.

The chain combines TRBV29-1 with TRBJ2-2, with D possibly matching TRBD1 (6 bases). V lost 0 bases and J 2 bases, leaving 7 bases between the germline ends. The germline V gene has CDR1 SQVTM and CDR2 ANQGSEA. The CDR3 sequence is 14 residues long. CDR3 sequence (DNA): TGCAGCGTTGAAGAGGACAGTAACACCGGGGAGCTGTTTTTT. It is translated as CSVEEDSNTGELFF.

The chain is built from TRBV7-9 and TRBJ2-1; 8 nucleotides match TRBD1. Germline CDR1 is SEHNR and CDR2 is FQNEAQ (reference sequence). Trimming removed 6 bases from V and 3 bases from J; junction bases left unmatched: 7. The CDR3 sequence is 15 residues long. CDR3 protein: CASSLPTGVYNEQFF. Here the CDR3 DNA reads TGTGCCAGCAGTTTACCGACAGGGGTCTACAATGAGCAGTTCTTC.

This clone is a singleton in its sample. DNA of the CDR3: TGCGCCAGCAGCCAAGATCGAGGCAGAACTACTACAGACTACGAGCAGTACTTC. Protein: CASSQDRGRTTTDYEQYF. This chain connects TRBV4-1 to TRBJ2-7; D unresolved. CDR1 is MGHRA, CDR2 YSYEKL, per germline. V shed 0 bases and J shed 3 bases, with 21 bases lying between them. The CDR3 runs to 18 residues.

This clone was found once. The junction departs from germline at one end; a sequencing error may be responsible. The V call is TRBV19, the J call TRBJ2-7; tentatively, D is TRBD2 (6 bases). The CDR3 covers 15 residues. Germline assignment: CDR1 LNHDA and CDR2 SQIVND (reference sequence). CDR3 in amino acids: CASSIGPRRGLEQYF. CDR3 sequence (DNA): TGTGCCAGTAGCATAGGGCCTCGGAGGGGACTCGAGCAGTACTTC.

The rearrangement links TRBV27 to TRBJ2-5; the D call may be TRBD1 or TRBD2 (5 bases each). The end of the DNA aligns better with TRBJ2-7, so the J call may be wrong. The germline CDR1 and CDR2 sequences are MNHEY and SMNVEV (reference sequence). CDR3 length: 11 amino acids. DNA of the CDR3: TGTGCCACCGCCGGGGCTTTCGAGCAGTACTTC. Translated, it gives CATAGAFEQYF.